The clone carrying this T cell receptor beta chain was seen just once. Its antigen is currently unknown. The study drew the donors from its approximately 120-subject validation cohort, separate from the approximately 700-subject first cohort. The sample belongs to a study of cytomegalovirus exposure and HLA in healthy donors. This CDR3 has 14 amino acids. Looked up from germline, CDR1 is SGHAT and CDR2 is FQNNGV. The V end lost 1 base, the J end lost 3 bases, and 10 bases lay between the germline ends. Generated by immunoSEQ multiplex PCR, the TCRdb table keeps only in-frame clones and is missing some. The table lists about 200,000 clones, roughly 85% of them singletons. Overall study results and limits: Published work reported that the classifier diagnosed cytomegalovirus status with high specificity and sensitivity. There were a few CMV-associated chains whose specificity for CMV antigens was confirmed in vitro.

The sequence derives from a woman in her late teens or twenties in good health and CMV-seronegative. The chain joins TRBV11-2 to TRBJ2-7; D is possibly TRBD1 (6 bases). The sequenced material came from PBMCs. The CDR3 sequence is CASSLGRTDYEQYF. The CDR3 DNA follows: TGTGCCAGCAGCTTAGGGCGGACAGACTACGAGCAGTACTTC.